This T cell receptor (beta chain) comes out of a study of blood T cell repertoires in COVID-19. Study information: The cDNA or gDNA used as material had been derived from T cells, B-cell-depleted T cells, or PBMCs.

The assay was immunoSEQ multiplex PCR, and TCRdb's table has in-frame clones only and misses some. The sample gives 95,000 to 150,000 clones, roughly 72% of which show up once; 6% is in the top ten. Germline V gene lookup returns CDR1 LNHDA and CDR2 SQIVND (reference sequence). The CDR3 covers 13 residues. The V gene lost 6 bases and the J gene lost 5 bases, with 13 bases spanning the gap. The chain recombines TRBV19 with TRBJ1-1; D might be TRBD1 (5 bases). This sequence originates from an elderly man with COVID-19, enrolled during active disease. Sequencing was performed on peripheral blood. CDR3 loop: CASSQTVNTEAFF. The CDR3 coding sequence is TGTGCCAGTAGCCAGACAGTAAATACTGAAGCTTTCTTT.